Following are 26 T cell receptor beta chains from one sample sequenced in a study of control samples from healthy donors and cancer patients. Clones were sequenced by immunoSEQ multiplex PCR, and TCRdb holds only the in-frame ones, with some missing. The sample records around 150,000 clones, roughly 95% being singletons. What was sequenced was blood. Every receptor here comes from a woman aged 25 to 39 in good health.

The chain employs TRBV5-4 and TRBJ2-2; D is uncertain. Germline CDR1 reads SGHNT; CDR2 reads YYREEE (reference sequence). This CDR3 is built from 14 residues. The V end lost 0 bases, the J end lost 4 bases, and 7 bases lay between the germline ends. CDR3 in DNA: TGTGCCAGCAGCTTGGTCCCGGGCACCGGGGAGCTGTTTTTT. This encodes CASSLVPGTGELFF.

The rearrangement joins TRBV4-1 to TRBJ2-7, with a tentative D call TRBD2 (5 bases). V was clipped by 0 bases and J by 3 bases, with 6 bases between them. The CDR3 is made up of 13 amino acids. From germline, CDR1 is MGHRA and CDR2 YSYEKL. CDR3 in amino acids: CASSQDSGYEQYF. DNA for the CDR3: TGCGCCAGCAGCCAAGACAGCGGCTACGAGCAGTACTTC.

V and J are TRBV14 and TRBJ2-1, with 11 nucleotides matching TRBD2. The V and J ends lost 0 bases and 4 bases, in that order; junction bases with no gene match: 2. Germline lookup yields CDR1 SGHDN and CDR2 FVKESK. There are 16 residues in the CDR3. The CDR3 DNA sequence: TGTGCCAGCAGCCAAGATCTAGCGGGGGGTTACAATGAGCAGTTCTTC. Translating gives CASSQDLAGGYNEQFF. The full variable domain, in which reference TRBV14 and TRBJ2-1 provide the parts outside the CDR3, is EAGVTQFPSHSVIEKGQTVTLRCDPISGHDNLYWYRRVMGKEIKFLLHFVKESKQDESGMPNNRFLAERTGGTYSTLKVQPAELEDSGVYFCASSQDLAGGYNEQFFGPGTRLTVL.

As concerns this clone: One end of the junction is discordant with germline, which a read error may explain. The chain couples TRBV7-7 to TRBJ2-3; no clear D gene. This CDR3 has 15 residues. CDR1 SSHAT and CDR2 FNYEAQ come from the germline V gene (reference sequence). The CDR3 DNA reads TGTGCTAGCAGCCAAGACGGTGGTAACGCAGATACGCAGTATTTT. Translation: CASSQDGGNADTQYF.

J is TRBJ2-2 and V is TRBV11-2, with D possibly TRBD2 on 6 matching bases. The germline gives CDR1 SGHAT, CDR2 FQNNGV. The CDR3 length is 17 residues. V was shortened by 5 bases and J by 6 bases, with 22 bases between the two germline ends. The CDR3 reads CASSARDWGRRAGELFF. The CDR3 DNA reads TGTGCCAGCAGCGCGAGGGACTGGGGGAGGAGGGCCGGGGAGCTGTTTTTT.

The chain employs TRBV7-6 and TRBJ1-1, with D maybe TRBD1 (6 bases). The CDR3 extends over 14 amino acids. Germline CDR1 is SGHVS and CDR2 is FNYEAQ. Trimming removed 3 bases at V and 1 base at J, with 9 bases between. CDR3 coding DNA: TGTGCCAGCAGCTTCGCAGGGGAGAACACTGAAGCTTTCTTT. Translating it yields CASSFAGENTEAFF.

This chain uses TRBV28 with TRBJ2-1, with no clear D. Germline V CDR1 and CDR2: MDHEN, SYDVKM. The CDR3 sequence is 14 residues long. V was trimmed by 6 bases and J by 4 bases, leaving 13 bases between them. CDR3 in amino acids: CASRELRYYNEQFF. In nucleotides, the CDR3 is TGTGCCAGCAGGGAACTACGGTATTACAATGAGCAGTTCTTC. The complete variable domain, with remaining parts taken from reference TRBV28 and TRBJ2-1, reads DVKVTQSSRYLVKRTGEKVFLECVQDMDHENMFWYRQDPGLGLRLIYFSYDVKMKEKGDIPEGYSVSREKKERFSLILESASTNQTSMYLCASRELRYYNEQFFGPGTRLTVL.

The chain uses TRBV3-1 (or the pseudogene TRBV3-2) and TRBJ2-7, with a possible D match to TRBD1 (6 bases). Trimming pared 4 bases from V and 2 bases from J, leaving 18 bases between. Germline V gene lookup returns CDR1 LGHDT and CDR2 YNNKEL (reference sequence). The CDR3 extends over 16 amino acids. In DNA form, the CDR3 reads TGTGCCAGCAGCCCAACCGCGAGGGGGACACCCTACGAGCAGTACTTC. Its protein is CASSPTARGTPYEQYF.

This chain links TRBV9 with TRBJ1-2; maybe TRBD1 (5 bases). Germline CDR1 and CDR2: SGDLS and YYNGEE. Deletions cut 4 bases from V and 7 bases from J, with 14 bases between. CDR3 length: 13 amino acids. CDR3 sequence: CASSPHQGTGYTF. The CDR3 nucleotides read TGTGCCAGCAGCCCCCACCAGGGAACTGGCTACACCTTC.

This clone was found once. This sequence joins TRBV11-2 and TRBJ1-5, with D possibly being TRBD1 (5 bases). Trimming removed 3 bases at V and 4 bases at J, with 10 bases between. The CDR3 consists of 14 residues. The V gene's germline CDR1 is SGHAT and CDR2 FQNNGV. The CDR3 loop is CASSLVAGNQPQHF. The CDR3 bases are TGTGCCAGCAGCTTGGTAGCAGGGAATCAGCCCCAGCATTTT.

The V call is TRBV14, the J call TRBJ2-7; D unclear. The CDR3 length is 13 residues. CDR1 and CDR2 from the germline V gene are SGHDN and FVKESK. V gave up 2 bases and J gave up 7 bases, with 12 bases separating them. The CDR3 spells CASSQLGVGEQYF. CDR3 bases: TGTGCCAGCAGCCAACTTGGCGTGGGTGAGCAGTACTTC.

This clone appeared a few times. The CDR3 DNA follows: TGTGCCAGCAGCCGAGGGGGGATTGGCAATCAGCCCCAGCATTTT. Translating gives CASSRGGIGNQPQHF. The chain combines TRBV7-9 with TRBJ1-5; tentative D call: TRBD1 (6 bases). Germline CDR1 reads SEHNR; CDR2 reads FQNEAQ (reference sequence). CDR3 length: 15 amino acids. Deletions cut 5 bases from V and 2 bases from J, with 13 bases between.

In DNA, the CDR3 is TGCGCCAGCAGCACAAACCCAGGGGGCGCTAACTATGGCTACACCTTC. This sequence encodes CASSTNPGGANYGYTF. The chain joins TRBV5-1 to TRBJ1-2; 8 bases align to TRBD1. Trimming took 4 bases from V and 0 from J; bases not matched to a gene: 8. Per the germline V gene, CDR1 is SGHRS and CDR2 is YFSETQ. This CDR3 is 16 amino acids long. Full variable domain (outside the CDR3, taken from reference TRBV5-1 and TRBJ1-2): KAGVTQTPRYLIKTRGQQVTLSCSPISGHRSVSWYQQTPGQGLQFLFEYFSETQRNKGNFPGRFSGRQFSNSRSEMNVSTLELGDSALYLCASSTNPGGANYGYTFGSGTRLTVV.

The chain carries TRBV29-1 and TRBJ2-7; 7 nucleotides line up with TRBD2. Germline values: CDR1 SQVTM, CDR2 ANQGSEA. The CDR3 is made up of 13 amino acids. The junction had 5 bases not matched to a gene; V was cut back by 4 bases and J by 2 bases. CDR3 amino acids: CSVGLAATYEQYF. The CDR3 DNA follows: TGCAGCGTTGGTCTAGCGGCAACCTACGAGCAGTACTTC.

This chain links TRBV11-2 with TRBJ1-5; D not certain. The germline CDR1 and CDR2 sequences are SGHAT and FQNNGV. The CDR3 runs to 13 residues. V lost 5 bases to trimming and J lost 7 bases, with 12 bases between them. The CDR3 coding sequence is TGTGCCAGCAGCCCGGGAGGAAGGCAGCCCCAGCATTTT. Translation gives CASSPGGRQPQHF.

The chain employs TRBV28 and TRBJ1-1; D is ambiguous. This CDR3 contains 14 residues. Germline V gene lookup returns CDR1 MDHEN and CDR2 SYDVKM. The V gene lost 6 bases and the J gene lost 0 bases, with 11 bases spanning the gap. Written as DNA, the CDR3 is TGTGCCAGCAGCTACCGCAGCCTGAACACTGAAGCTTTCTTT. Residues: CASSYRSLNTEAFF. Variable domain in full (rest from reference TRBV28 and TRBJ1-1): DVKVTQSSRYLVKRTGEKVFLECVQDMDHENMFWYRQDPGLGLRLIYFSYDVKMKEKGDIPEGYSVSREKKERFSLILESASTNQTSMYLCASSYRSLNTEAFFGQGTRLTVV.

The V gene is TRBV29-1, the J gene TRBJ1-2, with D possibly being TRBD1 (5 bases). The germline CDR1 and CDR2 sequences are SQVTM and ANQGSEA. The CDR3 extends over 13 amino acids. Between the trimmed V and J ends, which lost 6 bases and 6 bases, there was a span of 17 bases. This CDR3 reads CSVQPRGTDGYTF. CDR3 bases: TGCAGCGTCCAGCCAAGGGGAACAGATGGCTACACCTTC.

This rearrangement joins TRBV6-6 to TRBJ1-4; D is unclear. V lost 3 bases, J lost 8 bases, and 7 bases lay in between. This CDR3 has 12 amino acids. The germline V gene encodes CDR1 MNHNY and CDR2 SVGAGI (reference sequence). This CDR3 reads CASSYESEKLFF. The CDR3 DNA sequence: TGTGCCAGCAGTTATGAGTCGGAAAAACTGTTTTTT.

The table lists this clone with a count of one. V gene TRBV3-1 (or the pseudogene TRBV3-2) combines with J gene TRBJ2-5; a weak D match, TRBD2 (6 bases). CDR1 and CDR2 from the germline V gene are LGHDT and YNNKEL (reference sequence). V lost 1 base and J lost 5, with 11 bases in between. The CDR3 extends over 14 amino acids. CDR3 residues: CASSQAPGRETQYF. CDR3 DNA sequence: TGTGCCAGCAGCCAAGCCCCGGGGAGGGAGACCCAGTACTTC.

The V and J genes are TRBV3-1 (or the pseudogene TRBV3-2) and TRBJ2-5; D gene uncertain. The V and J ends lost 0 bases and 1 base respectively, with 9 bases between them. Germline V gene lookup returns CDR1 LGHDT and CDR2 YNNKEL (reference sequence). The CDR3 totals 15 residues. The CDR3 loop is CASSQDLPVQETQYF. CDR3 coding DNA: TGTGCCAGCAGCCAAGATCTGCCAGTCCAAGAGACCCAGTACTTC.

V and J are TRBV3-1 (or the pseudogene TRBV3-2) and TRBJ1-4; D not resolved. This CDR3 region has 14 residues. V was shortened by 5 bases and J by 5 bases, with 12 bases between the two germline ends. Germline loops: CDR1 LGHDT, CDR2 YNNKEL (reference sequence). In nucleotides, the CDR3 is TGTGCCAGCAGCGCCCTCGGGGTAAATGAAAAACTGTTTTTT. It specifies CASSALGVNEKLFF.

V and J are TRBV5-1 and TRBJ1-6; D gene ambiguous. Per the germline V gene, CDR1 is SGHRS and CDR2 is YFSETQ. This CDR3 spans 15 amino acids. The V gene lost 1 base and the J gene lost 14 bases, with 19 bases spanning the gap. The CDR3 DNA sequence: TGCGCCAGCAGCTTGTCGGGTCAGGAGAAGCTTTCCCTCCACTTT. Protein sequence: CASSLSGQEKLSLHF.

The V gene is TRBV19, the J gene TRBJ2-7; D unresolved. V lost 0 bases, J lost 0 bases, and 12 bases lay in between. The CDR3 length is 16 residues. CDR1 and CDR2 (germline): LNHDA, SQIVND (reference sequence). CDR3 DNA sequence: TGTGCCAGTAGTATAGATCGGGCCGAGGCCTCCTACGAGCAGTACTTC. Its protein is CASSIDRAEASYEQYF.

J is TRBJ1-6 and V is TRBV7-8; D may be TRBD1 (5 bases). There are 16 residues in the CDR3. Germline V gene lookup returns CDR1 SGHVS and CDR2 FQNEAQ. Trimming removed 5 bases at V and 7 bases at J, with 18 bases between. Here the CDR3 reads CASSIRSGTENSPLHF. The CDR3 DNA is TGTGCCAGCAGCATCCGCTCCGGGACGGAGAATTCACCCCTCCACTTT.

This chain links TRBV5-1 with TRBJ1-1; D is possibly TRBD1 (5 bases). Looked up from germline, CDR1 is SGHRS and CDR2 is YFSETQ. The CDR3 consists of 14 residues. V lost 3 bases to trimming and J lost 4 bases, with 13 bases between them. This CDR3 is CASSSGTLRTEAFF. The CDR3, as DNA: TGCGCCAGCAGCTCCGGGACGTTACGCACTGAAGCTTTCTTT.

The V gene is TRBV7-2, the J gene TRBJ2-2; D gene unclear. Between the trimmed V and J ends, which lost 5 bases and 5 bases, there was a span of 12 bases. The CDR3 is 14 amino acids. Germline V gene lookup returns CDR1 SGHTA and CDR2 FQGNSA. The CDR3 region has the DNA TGTGCCAGCAGCGCCGGACCGGCAACCGGGGAGCTGTTTTTT. It yields the protein CASSAGPATGELFF.